This T cell receptor beta chain was captured by sequencing in a study of blood T cell repertoires in COVID-19. CDR1 is MGHDK and CDR2 is SYGVNS in the germline V gene. The trim removed 5 bases at V and 0 bases at J, leaving 6 bases unmatched. The CDR3 sequence is 16 residues long. Sequenced by immunoSEQ multiplex PCR; TCRdb stores in-frame clones only, minus some. The sample records more than 200,000 clones, around 88% being singletons. Those enrolled, adults aged about 18 to 95 years, came from 25 or so US areas. This clone was counted once. The source material was PBMCs or T cells enriched from blood (not recorded which). The sequence derives from a woman aged 25-40 years who had recovered from COVID-19. This chain uses TRBV25-1 with TRBJ2-2; 7 positions match TRBD1. The CDR3 bases are TGTGCCAGCAGTAACAGGGGTTTAGCGAACACCGGGGAGCTGTTTTTT. Translating it yields CASSNRGLANTGELFF.